This T cell receptor beta chain was documented in a study of control samples from healthy donors and cancer patients. Data came from immunoSEQ multiplex PCR; TCRdb stores just in-frame clones and leaves some out. Counted here are about 86,000 clones, about 89% occurring once; the ten biggest clones make up roughly 9.7%. Germline assignment: CDR1 SGHDT and CDR2 YYEEEE. V lost 4 bases to trimming and J lost 5 bases, with 16 bases between them. The CDR3 has 15 amino acids. Specimen: PBMCs. This clonotype was sampled from a woman between 50 and 59 years old with colorectal cancer. The V call is TRBV5-6, the J call TRBJ2-1; D possibly uses TRBD1 or TRBD2 (5 bases each). Here the CDR3 reads CASSQGPGMHNEQFF. The CDR3 DNA sequence: TGTGCCAGCAGCCAGGGCCCCGGGATGCACAATGAGCAGTTCTTC. Variable domain in full (rest from reference TRBV5-6 and TRBJ2-1): DAGVTQSPTHLIKTRGQQVTLRCSPKSGHDTVSWYQQALGQGPQFIFQYYEEEERQRGNFPDRFSGHQFPNYSSELNVNALLLGDSALYLCASSQGPGMHNEQFFGPGTRLTVL.